The sequence of this T cell receptor beta chain was determined in a study of cytomegalovirus exposure and HLA in healthy donors. PCR involved 60 Vbeta and 13 Jbeta primers. TCRdb's copy holds only in-frame clones and misses some; the assay was immunoSEQ multiplex PCR. The sample has about 100,000 clones, 78% seen once. As to this clone: What it recognizes is unknown.

The study, taken as a whole, reports: A later analysis revealed that TCR association rates differed between HLA loci, peaking at DRB1 and bottoming out at HLA-C.

The clonotype comes from an older woman in good health and CMV-seronegative. Sequenced: PBMCs.

DNA for the CDR3: TGTGCCAGCAGCGTAGGTCGAGATACCTTTTACAATGAGCAGTTCTTC. Its translation: CASSVGRDTFYNEQFF. This chain links TRBV9 with TRBJ2-1; no clear D. This CDR3 has 16 residues. Germline V CDR1 and CDR2: SGDLS, YYNGEE. V was cut by 0 bases and J by 4 bases, with 14 bases left in between.